The 25 T cell receptor beta chains below all came from one sample that was sequenced in a study of T cell responses to AZD1222 COVID-19 vaccine. Using immunoSEQ multiplex PCR, the repertoire was profiled, and TCRdb retains in-frame clones only, with some absent. The table lists 170,000 or so clones, about nine tenths of them singletons. Sequences were derived from peripheral blood, sampled on day 0 of AZD1222 vaccination. Source of these receptors: an adult in good health.

CDR3 coding DNA: TGTGCCAGCTCTTCCGGGACTAGCGGGGTTACCCAGTACTTC. Amino acids: CASSSGTSGVTQYF. V gene TRBV7-9 combines with J gene TRBJ2-5, with 13 bases fitting TRBD2. V was pared by 8 bases and J by 8 bases, with 8 bases of the junction left unmatched. CDR1 is SEHNR and CDR2 is FQNEAQ in the germline V gene (reference sequence). The CDR3 has 14 amino acids.

This clone was seen a few times. The chain couples TRBV4-2 to TRBJ2-2, with 10 bases fitting TRBD2. V was clipped by 0 bases and J by 2 bases; unmatched bases: 6. This CDR3 is built from 18 residues. Germline V lookup: CDR1 LGHNA, CDR2 YNFKEQ. Written as DNA, the CDR3 is TGTGCCAGCAGCCAAGATAATAGCGGGGGGCGAAACACCGGGGAGCTGTTTTTT. It yields the protein CASSQDNSGGRNTGELFF.

The V and J genes are TRBV6-5 and TRBJ2-3; D is unclear. V was trimmed by 2 bases and J by 5 bases, leaving 8 bases between them. The germline CDR1 and CDR2 sequences are MNHEY and SVGAGI. This CDR3 contains 13 residues. The CDR3 reads CASSYTILDTQYF. In DNA form, the CDR3 reads TGTGCCAGCAGTTACACCATCCTAGATACGCAGTATTTT.

The chain uses TRBV9 and TRBJ2-7, with D tentatively TRBD2 (5 bases). This CDR3 is built from 12 residues. Germline-derived CDR1 and CDR2 are SGDLS and YYNGEE. V was trimmed by 2 bases and J by 5 bases, leaving 8 bases between them. CDR3 DNA sequence: TGTGCCAGCAGCGTTCGGGAAAACGAGCAGTACTTC. As protein: CASSVRENEQYF.

The V and J genes are TRBV5-1 and TRBJ1-3; D remains unclear. The CDR3 runs 15 residues. Trimming left V 6 bases short and J 0 bases short, with 13 bases between. Germline V lookup: CDR1 SGHRS, CDR2 YFSETQ. CDR3 in amino acids: CASTDSALSGNTIYF. CDR3 nucleotides: TGCGCCAGCACGGACTCCGCTCTCTCTGGAAACACCATATATTTT. Complete variable domain (other parts from reference TRBV5-1 and TRBJ1-3): KAGVTQTPRYLIKTRGQQVTLSCSPISGHRSVSWYQQTPGQGLQFLFEYFSETQRNKGNFPGRFSGRQFSNSRSEMNVSTLELGDSALYLCASTDSALSGNTIYFGEGSWLTVV.

The chain couples TRBV7-2 to TRBJ2-7; 10 bases line up with TRBD2. Germline-derived CDR1 and CDR2 are SGHTA and FQGNSA. CDR3 length equals 15 residues. The V segment lost 4 bases and the J segment 0 bases; nucleotides outside the gene matches: 3. Here the CDR3 reads CASSSAGGSSYEQYF. In nucleotides, the CDR3 is TGTGCCAGCAGCTCAGCGGGGGGGAGCTCCTACGAGCAGTACTTC.

V usage is TRBV6-1 and J usage is TRBJ2-1; D ambiguous. Germline V lookup: CDR1 MNHNS, CDR2 SASEGT. The germline V and J ends were trimmed by 0 bases and 4 bases, with 16 bases remaining between them. This CDR3 has 17 amino acids. CDR3 DNA: TGTGCCAGCAGTGAAGCGCTGGACCCACGATTTTACAATGAGCAGTTCTTC. Translation gives CASSEALDPRFYNEQFF.

The V gene is TRBV28, the J gene TRBJ1-2, with D possibly matching TRBD1 (6 bases). CDR3 length: 12 amino acids. From germline, CDR1 is MDHEN and CDR2 SYDVKM. Between the trimmed V and J ends, which lost 8 bases and 4 bases, there was a span of 11 bases. Here the CDR3 reads CASATGPYGYTF. CDR3 DNA sequence: TGTGCCAGCGCTACAGGGCCCTATGGCTACACCTTC.

The V call is TRBV7-8, the J call TRBJ1-6; no definite D call. The V gene's germline CDR1 is SGHVS and CDR2 FQNEAQ. The CDR3 totals 16 residues. The V end was cut by 3 bases, the J end by 6 bases, with 15 bases between. DNA for the CDR3: TGTGCCAGCAGCTTTTACTCAACCGGGATTAATTCACCCCTCCACTTT. It yields the protein CASSFYSTGINSPLHF.

The genes are TRBV6-6 and TRBJ1-1, with D possibly being TRBD1 (6 bases). The CDR3 covers 13 residues. Germline loops: CDR1 MNHNY, CDR2 SVGAGI (reference sequence). The V end lost 7 bases, the J end lost 7 bases, and 16 bases lay between the germline ends. CDR3 residues: CASTKPQGIEAFF. DNA for the CDR3: TGTGCCAGCACCAAGCCCCAGGGGATTGAAGCTTTCTTT.

The rearrangement joins TRBV2 to TRBJ1-6, with D maybe TRBD1 (6 bases). Per the germline V gene, CDR1 is SNHLY and CDR2 is FYNNEI. With 6 bases removed from V and 0 bases from J, the gap between germline ends came to 9 bases. The CDR3 is made up of 15 amino acids. CDR3: CASRGQSSYNSPLHF. The CDR3 DNA is TGTGCCAGCAGGGGACAAAGCTCCTATAATTCACCCCTCCACTTT.

As for this clone: Possible read error: a much larger clone is one base away. The V and J genes are TRBV27 and TRBJ1-2; 7 bases match TRBD1. CDR3 length: 13 residues. The junction had 4 bases not matched to a gene; V was cut back by 5 bases and J by 4 bases. CDR1 and CDR2 from the germline V gene are MNHEY and SMNVEV (reference sequence). The CDR3 nucleotides read TGTGCCAGCAGTCCGGGACAGCCCTATGGCTACACCTTC. Translation: CASSPGQPYGYTF.

This chain uses TRBV28 with TRBJ1-4; D remains unclear. Germline CDR1 and CDR2: MDHEN and SYDVKM. The CDR3 covers 16 residues. Trimming removed 6 bases at V and 7 bases at J, with 21 bases between. The CDR3 DNA follows: TGTGCCAGCAGCCCCTTTTTCGGGGAAGGAGGTGAAAAACTGTTTTTT. Amino acids: CASSPFFGEGGEKLFF. The full variable domain, in which reference TRBV28 and TRBJ1-4 provide the parts outside the CDR3, is DVKVTQSSRYLVKRTGEKVFLECVQDMDHENMFWYRQDPGLGLRLIYFSYDVKMKEKGDIPEGYSVSREKKERFSLILESASTNQTSMYLCASSPFFGEGGEKLFFGSGTQLSVL.

J is TRBJ1-2 and V is TRBV24-1, with 10 bases fitting TRBD1. The V segment lost 4 bases and the J segment 4 bases; nucleotides outside the gene matches: 5. This CDR3 comprises 15 residues. CDR1 is KGHDR and CDR2 is SFDVKD in the germline V gene. CDR3 loop: CATSEGTGATYGYTF. In DNA form, the CDR3 reads TGTGCCACCAGTGAAGGGACAGGGGCTACCTATGGCTACACCTTC.

The V and J genes are TRBV5-1 and TRBJ1-2; no clear D gene. V shed 4 bases and J shed 10 bases, with 14 bases lying between them. The CDR3 has 12 residues. Per the germline V gene, CDR1 is SGHRS and CDR2 is YFSETQ. CDR3 sequence: CASSTSGRDYTF. In DNA, the CDR3 is TGCGCCAGCAGCACTTCCGGGAGAGACTACACCTTC. Combining the CDR3 with reference TRBV5-1 and TRBJ1-2 gives the whole variable domain KAGVTQTPRYLIKTRGQQVTLSCSPISGHRSVSWYQQTPGQGLQFLFEYFSETQRNKGNFPGRFSGRQFSNSRSEMNVSTLELGDSALYLCASSTSGRDYTFGSGTRLTVV.

The J gene is TRBJ1-1, the V gene TRBV2; a weak D match, TRBD1 (6 bases). V was shortened by 4 bases and J by 1 base, with 13 bases between the two germline ends. The CDR3 loop spans 15 amino acids. From germline, CDR1 is SNHLY and CDR2 FYNNEI. As DNA, the CDR3 is TGTGCCAGCAGTGCAGTGGGACACTCGAACACTGAAGCTTTCTTT. Its protein product is CASSAVGHSNTEAFF.

The chain recombines TRBV5-4 with TRBJ1-6, with 7 bases aligning to TRBD1. The V gene end was trimmed by 4 bases and the J gene end by 10 bases; junction bases not matched to a gene: 11. Germline loops: CDR1 SGHNT, CDR2 YYREEE (reference sequence). There are 15 residues in the CDR3. CDR3 coding DNA: TGTGCCAGCAGCCGCCCAGGGGGTGGTAACTCACCCCTCCACTTT. This encodes CASSRPGGGNSPLHF.

The J gene is TRBJ1-5, the V gene TRBV4-3; maybe TRBD1 (5 bases). The germline V gene encodes CDR1 LGHNA and CDR2 YSLEER. The V and J ends lost 1 base and 3 bases respectively, with 10 bases between them. There are 15 residues in the CDR3. CDR3 nucleotides: TGCGCCAGCAGCCAAGTCACAGGCCCCAATCAGCCCCAGCATTTT. Translated: CASSQVTGPNQPQHF.

The chain is built from TRBV7-2 and TRBJ1-2; D may be TRBD1 (6 bases). The CDR3 length is 16 residues. The V end lost 5 bases, the J end lost 5 bases, and 21 bases lay between the germline ends. The V gene's germline CDR1 is SGHTA and CDR2 FQGNSA. CDR3 loop: CASSARQVGLGYGYTF. DNA for the CDR3: TGTGCCAGCAGCGCCCGACAGGTCGGGCTTGGTTATGGCTACACCTTC.

This chain links TRBV18 with TRBJ1-5; 7 positions agree with TRBD1. The germline V gene has CDR1 KGHSH and CDR2 LQKENI. The CDR3 extends over 16 amino acids. Trimming at V came to 8 bases and at J to 9 bases, leaving 19 bases not matched to a gene. The CDR3 nucleotides are TGTGCCAGCACCCAAGGGGCAGGGGGGATTGCGGGGCCCCAGCATTTT. It encodes CASTQGAGGIAGPQHF. Full variable domain (rest looked up from reference TRBV18 and TRBJ1-5): NAGVMQNPRHLVRRRGQEARLRCSPMKGHSHVYWYRQLPEEGLKFMVYLQKENIIDESGMPKERFSAEFPKEGPSILRIQQVVRGDSAAYFCASTQGAGGIAGPQHFGDGTRLSIL.

V usage is TRBV6-5 and J usage is TRBJ1-5; 8 bases are shared with TRBD1. This CDR3 is 15 amino acids long. Per the germline V gene, CDR1 is MNHEY and CDR2 is SVGAGI. Trimming took 8 bases from V and 0 from J; bases not matched to a gene: 6. The CDR3 DNA follows: TGTGCCAGCGCCAGGGGGCCCAATAGCAATCAGCCCCAGCATTTT. Its protein is CASARGPNSNQPQHF.

The chain employs TRBV13 and TRBJ1-5; the D is unclear. This CDR3 spans 14 amino acids. V lost 6 bases to trimming and J lost 3 bases, with 12 bases between them. CDR1 and CDR2 (germline): PRHDT, FYEKMQ (reference sequence). CDR3 in amino acids: CASSYSRDNQPQHF. CDR3 nucleotides: TGTGCCAGCAGTTACTCTAGGGACAATCAGCCCCAGCATTTT.

The J gene is TRBJ2-2, the V gene TRBV11-2, with 8 bases matching TRBD1. Germline-derived CDR1 and CDR2 are SGHAT and FQNNGV. V shed 2 bases and J 4 bases; nucleotides not matched to a gene: 3. The CDR3 has 15 residues. For the CDR3, the DNA is TGTGCCAGCAGCTTACAGGGGGCAGGCACCGGGGAGCTGTTTTTT. Protein: CASSLQGAGTGELFF. The full variable domain, completed using reference TRBV11-2 and TRBJ2-2, is EAGVAQSPRYKIIEKRQSVAFWCNPISGHATLYWYQQILGQGPKLLIQFQNNGVVDDSQLPKDRFSAERLKGVDSTLKIQPAKLEDSAVYLCASSLQGAGTGELFFGEGSRLTVL.

The V call is TRBV7-9, the J call TRBJ1-3, with 9 bases fitting TRBD1. The CDR3 runs 16 residues. The germline V gene has CDR1 SEHNR and CDR2 FQNEAQ (reference sequence). V was pared by 5 bases and J by 3 bases, with 8 bases of the junction left unmatched. This CDR3 reads CASSITGGAGGNTIYF. The CDR3 nucleotides read TGTGCCAGCAGCATTACAGGGGGCGCGGGTGGAAACACCATATATTTT.

This chain joins TRBV29-1 and TRBJ2-1; TRBD2 matches at 8 bases. CDR1 and CDR2 from the germline V gene are SQVTM and ANQGSEA. After removal of 3 bases from V and 2 bases from J, the junction contained 6 bases not matched to a gene. CDR3 length equals 15 residues. DNA for the CDR3: TGCAGCGTTGAGATTCGGGGGGGCACCTACAATGAGCAGTTCTTC. Encoded protein: CSVEIRGGTYNEQFF.